This TCR beta chain appears in the sequencing data of a study of PD-1 blockade in mismatch repair-deficient tumors (TCRdb year 2017). Regarding the study in general: Between late 2013 and September 2016, some 92 consecutive patients with around twelve mismatch repair-deficient cancer types, all previously treated and progressing, were enrolled in the trial. Tumor-associated T cell clones were tracked in the peripheral blood of patients responding to PD-1 blockade by deep sequencing of TCR CDR3 regions.

What the research found in general, with its limitations: After pembrolizumab, tumor-resident clones, which were often undetectable in blood before treatment, expanded rapidly and then contracted, generally ahead of radiologic responses.

To prepare the library, the immunoSEQ multiplex PCR assay was applied. As stored in TCRdb, this immuneACCESS dataset retains in-frame rearrangements with V and J assigned. A fraction of the clones does not appear; measured against another copy, unresolved V genes explain less than half of the discrepancy, and the remainder lacks a known reason. The sample table holds approximately 38,000 clones, of which about 85% were seen once. The ten largest make up roughly 23% of the sample. There are 15 amino acids in the CDR3, from cysteine to phenylalanine inclusive. Only the CDR3 part of the read is kept: 45 bases, read in frame from the first base. Germline trimming: 2 bases from V, 6 bases from J; junction bases outside gene matches: 5. Sequences MNHEY (CDR1) and SVGAGI (CDR2) are obtained from the germline V gene. About this clone: No cognate antigen has been identified for it. No per-base quality is available; no much larger clone lies one base away.

For each enrolled patient, mismatch repair deficiency was established using either polymerase chain reaction or immunohistochemistry. TCR sequencing was carried out for three patients who responded to pembrolizumab therapy. The phase II trial prospectively tested pembrolizumab PD-1 blockade in advanced mismatch repair-deficient cancers regardless of tissue of origin. Serial peripheral blood T cell samples were collected before and at multiple times after starting PD-1 blockade. Blood sampling times were reported as weeks after the first pembrolizumab dose. This sequence originates from an adult with mismatch repair-deficient cancer. The starting material was peripheral blood, obtained 4 weeks after starting pembrolizumab. The rearrangement joined TRBV6-5 to TRBJ2-2; the junction holds 8 bases that match TRBD2. Here the CDR3 is given as CASSYASGHAGELFF. The sequenced DNA is TGTGCCAGCAGTTACGCTAGCGGGCATGCCGGGGAGCTGTTTTTT.